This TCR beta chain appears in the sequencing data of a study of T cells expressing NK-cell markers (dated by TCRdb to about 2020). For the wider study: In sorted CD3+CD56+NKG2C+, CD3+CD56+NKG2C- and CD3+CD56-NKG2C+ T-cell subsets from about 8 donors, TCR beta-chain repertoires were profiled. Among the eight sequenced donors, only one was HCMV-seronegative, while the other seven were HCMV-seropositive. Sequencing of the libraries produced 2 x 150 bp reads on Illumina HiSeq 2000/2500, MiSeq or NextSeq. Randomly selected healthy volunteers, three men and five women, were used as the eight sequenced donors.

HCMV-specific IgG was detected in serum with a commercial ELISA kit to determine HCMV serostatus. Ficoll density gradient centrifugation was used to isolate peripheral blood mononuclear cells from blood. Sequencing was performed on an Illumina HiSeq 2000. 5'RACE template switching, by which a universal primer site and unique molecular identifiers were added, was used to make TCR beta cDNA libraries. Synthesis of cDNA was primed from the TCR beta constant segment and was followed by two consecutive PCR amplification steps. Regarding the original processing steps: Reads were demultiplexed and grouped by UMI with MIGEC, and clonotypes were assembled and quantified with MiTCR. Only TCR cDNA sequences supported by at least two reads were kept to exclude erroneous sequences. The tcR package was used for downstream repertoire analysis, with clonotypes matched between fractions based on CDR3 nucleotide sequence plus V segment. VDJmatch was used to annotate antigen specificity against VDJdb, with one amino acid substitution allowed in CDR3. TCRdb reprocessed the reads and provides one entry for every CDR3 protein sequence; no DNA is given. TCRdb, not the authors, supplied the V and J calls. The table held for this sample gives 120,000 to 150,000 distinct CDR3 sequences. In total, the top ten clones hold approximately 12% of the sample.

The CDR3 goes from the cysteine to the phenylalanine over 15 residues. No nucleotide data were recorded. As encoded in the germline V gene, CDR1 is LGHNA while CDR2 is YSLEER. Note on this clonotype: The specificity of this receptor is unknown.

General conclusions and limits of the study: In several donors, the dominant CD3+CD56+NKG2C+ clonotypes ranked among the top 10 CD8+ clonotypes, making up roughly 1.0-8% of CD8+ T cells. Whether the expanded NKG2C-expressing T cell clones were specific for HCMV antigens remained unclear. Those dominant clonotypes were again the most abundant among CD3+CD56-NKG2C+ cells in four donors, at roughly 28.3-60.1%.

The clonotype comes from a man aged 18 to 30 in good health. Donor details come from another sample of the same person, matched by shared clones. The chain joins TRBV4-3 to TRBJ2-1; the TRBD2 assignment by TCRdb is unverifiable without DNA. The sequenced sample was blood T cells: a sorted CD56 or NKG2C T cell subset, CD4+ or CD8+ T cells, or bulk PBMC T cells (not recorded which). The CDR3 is CASSQLAGEHNEQFF.